Described below is a single T cell receptor (beta chain) sequence and its context. Treatment here: randomized to nivolumab then ipilimumab (arm A) or the reverse (arm B). DNA-damaging chemotherapy had not been given to any patient beforehand. Live CD3+CD8+ CD19− CD56− cells were sorted from PBMCs. The sample is drawn from a study of sequential checkpoint blockade in melanoma. Study background: Maintenance nivolumab came after either treatment sequence.

Repertoires were generated with immunoSEQ multiplex PCR, while TCRdb's copy carries only in-frame clones and drops some. This sample yields fewer than 40,000 clones, of which around nine tenths are seen a single time; 9.5% to 15% belongs to the top ten. Germline V lookup: CDR1 SQVTM, CDR2 ANQGSEA. There are 13 residues in the CDR3. The J segment lost 3 bases and the V segment lost 6 bases, leaving 4 bases of the junction unmatched. The chain carries TRBV29-1 and TRBJ1-3; the match to TRBD1 covers 8 bases. Sequencing was performed on CD8+ T cells sorted from blood (inferred from file names), taken from a patient given nivolumab and ipilimumab in sequence. The sequence derives from a human donor with melanoma. CDR3 bases: TGCAGCGTCCAGGGGGCGCTTGGAAACACCATATATTTT. Its translation is CSVQGALGNTIYF.